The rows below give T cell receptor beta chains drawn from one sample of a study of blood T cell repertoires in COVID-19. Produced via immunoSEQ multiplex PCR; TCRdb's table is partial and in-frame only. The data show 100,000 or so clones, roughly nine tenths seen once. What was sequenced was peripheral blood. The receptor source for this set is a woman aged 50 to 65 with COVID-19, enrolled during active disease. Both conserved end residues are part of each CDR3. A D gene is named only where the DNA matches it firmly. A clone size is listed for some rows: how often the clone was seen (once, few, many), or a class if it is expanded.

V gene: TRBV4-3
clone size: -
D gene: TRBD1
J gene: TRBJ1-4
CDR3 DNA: TGCGCCAGCAGCCAACGCTGGGACAGAGATAGCGAAAAACTGTTTTTT
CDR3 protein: CASSQRWDRDSEKLFF

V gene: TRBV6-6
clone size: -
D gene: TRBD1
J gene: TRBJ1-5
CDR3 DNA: TGTGCCAGCAGTAAGACAGGGGTGCAGCCCCAGCATTTT
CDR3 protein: CASSKTGVQPQHF

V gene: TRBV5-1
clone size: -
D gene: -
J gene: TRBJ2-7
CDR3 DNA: TGCGCCAGCAGCTTCTCCCAGGGGCCGTACTACGAGCAGTACTTC
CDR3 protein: CASSFSQGPYYEQYF

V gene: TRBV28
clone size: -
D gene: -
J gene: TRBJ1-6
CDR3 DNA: TGTGCCAGCGTAGAAGCGGGGGTGAGAGCTGGCTCACCCCTCCACTTT
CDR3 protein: CASVEAGVRAGSPLHF

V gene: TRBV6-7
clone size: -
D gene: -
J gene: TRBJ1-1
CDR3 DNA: TGTGCCAGCAGTTACAGGCAAGGACTGAACGAAGCTTTCTTT
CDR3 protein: CASSYRQGLNEAFF

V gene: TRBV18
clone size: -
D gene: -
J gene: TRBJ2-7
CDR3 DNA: TGTGCCAGCTCAGACAAAAGCTACGAGCAGTACTTC
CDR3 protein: CASSDKSYEQYF

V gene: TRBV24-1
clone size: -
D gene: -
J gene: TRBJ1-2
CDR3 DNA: TGTGCCACCAGTGACCCCGCGCTAGGTGGCTACACCTTC
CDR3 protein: CATSDPALGGYTF

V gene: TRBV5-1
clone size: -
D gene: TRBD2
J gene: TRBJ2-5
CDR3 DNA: TGCGCCAGCAGCCACGGGGGGGCCGAGTACCAAGAGACCCAGTACTTC
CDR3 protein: CASSHGGAEYQETQYF

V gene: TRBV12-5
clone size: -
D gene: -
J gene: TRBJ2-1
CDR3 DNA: TGTGCTAGTGGCCCCCACCCTAGGACACCCAGTTACAATGAGCAGTTCTTC
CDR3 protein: CASGPHPRTPSYNEQFF

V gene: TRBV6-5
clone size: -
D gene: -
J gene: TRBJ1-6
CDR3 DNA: TGTGCCAGCAGTTACGCCCGTAGCTCCTATAATTCACCCCTCCACTTT
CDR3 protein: CASSYARSSYNSPLHF

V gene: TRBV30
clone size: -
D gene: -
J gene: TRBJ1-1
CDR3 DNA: TGTGCCTGGCTCATCGCCGGGGGGATCGGGACTGAAGCTTTCTTT
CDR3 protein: CAWLIAGGIGTEAFF

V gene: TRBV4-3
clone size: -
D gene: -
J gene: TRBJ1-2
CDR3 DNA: TGCGCCAGCAGCCAAGGACACTCGGTTGTAGGCTACACCTTC
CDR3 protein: CASSQGHSVVGYTF

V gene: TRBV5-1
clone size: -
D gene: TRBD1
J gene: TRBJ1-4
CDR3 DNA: TGCGCCAGCAGCGGCTCCGGGACAGGAGGGGAAAAACTGTTTTTT
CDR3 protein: CASSGSGTGGEKLFF

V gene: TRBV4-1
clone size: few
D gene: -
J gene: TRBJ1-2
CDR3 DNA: TGCGCCAGCAGCCAAGATGGGGGGATGTCTCTCTATGGCTACACCTTC
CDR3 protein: CASSQDGGMSLYGYTF

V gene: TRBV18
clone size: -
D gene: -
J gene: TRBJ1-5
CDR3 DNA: TGTGCCAGCTCACCAGGAGATGGTCAGCCCCAGCATTTT
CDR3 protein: CASSPGDGQPQHF

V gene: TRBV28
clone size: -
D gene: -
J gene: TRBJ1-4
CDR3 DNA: TGTGCCAGCCGGGGGGCATCCGATGAAAAACTGTTTTTT
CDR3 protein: CASRGASDEKLFF

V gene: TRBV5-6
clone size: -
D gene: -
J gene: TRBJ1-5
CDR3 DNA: TGTGCCAGCAGCCCCTCCGAAAACAGGGTGGGTCAGCCCCAGCATTTT
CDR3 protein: CASSPSENRVGQPQHF

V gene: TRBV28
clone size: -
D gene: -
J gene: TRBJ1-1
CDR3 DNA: TGTGCCAGCAGTTTCCGGGGAACTGAAGCTTTCTTT
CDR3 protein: CASSFRGTEAFF

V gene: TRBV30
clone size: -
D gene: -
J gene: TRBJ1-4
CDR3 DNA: TGTGCCTGGAGTCGTAACAGGGATAATGAAAAACTGTTTTTT
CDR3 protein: CAWSRNRDNEKLFF

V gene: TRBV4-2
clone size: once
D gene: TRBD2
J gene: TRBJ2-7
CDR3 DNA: TGTGCCAGCAGCCACACGGGGGGTAACGAGCAGTACTTC
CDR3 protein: CASSHTGGNEQYF

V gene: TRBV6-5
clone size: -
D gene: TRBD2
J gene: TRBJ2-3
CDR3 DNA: TGTGCCAGCGGCGGTAGCGGGGGTCCAGATACGCAGTATTTT
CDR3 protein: CASGGSGGPDTQYF

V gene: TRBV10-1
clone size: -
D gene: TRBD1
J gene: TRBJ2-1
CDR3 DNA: TGCGCCAGCAGTGAGAGAAAGGACAGGGGGCGCCTCAATGAGCAGTTCTTC
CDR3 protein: CASSERKDRGRLNEQFF